This TCR beta chain was identified in a study of OX40 agonist ivuxolimab in advanced cancers. The overall study: Averaging roughly 60 years in age, with a range of roughly 20 to 80, the cohort was 82.7% male.

Germline V lookup: CDR1 MNHEY, CDR2 SVGAGI. With V trimmed by 6 bases and J by 6 bases, 3 bases remained unmatched. This CDR3 is built from 12 residues. Measured with immunoSEQ multiplex PCR; TCRdb has only the in-frame clones, and not every one. The sample contains 40,000 to 50,000 clones, about nine tenths of which appear only once. The genes are TRBV6-5 and TRBJ2-7; TRBD1 matches at 9 bases. The specimen comprised CD4+ or CD8+ T cells sorted from blood, sampled in a trial of the OX40 agonist ivuxolimab. This sequence originates from an adult with an advanced solid tumor such as melanoma, head and neck, liver or kidney cancer. The CDR3 region has the DNA TGTGCCAGCAGAAGGGGACAGGGCGAGCAGTACTTC. It is translated as CASRRGQGEQYF.